The present T cell receptor (beta chain) was sequenced within a study of identical twins. TCRdb used MiXCR to reprocess the 5' RACE reads, holding one entry per CDR3 protein. The sample comprises about 250,000 distinct CDR3 sequences, over 11% of which are singletons, and 8.8% rests with the top ten. This clonotype was seen a handful of times. The antigen is undetermined. Study-wide results and limits: Interpretation of the results relied on cross-sectional statistical analysis and not on following the same donors. Invariant MAIT and iNKT cells may have partly biased zero-insertion analyses.

This CDR3 comprises 12 residues. In germline, CDR1 is SQVTM, CDR2 ANQGSEA. The V end was cut by 4 bases, the J end by 2 bases, with 9 bases between. The V call is TRBV29-1, the J call TRBJ2-7; D uncertain. The clonotype was recovered from a woman under 30 in good health. Specimen: memory (CD45RO+) T cells sorted from blood. The CDR3 region has the DNA TGCAGCGTTGCCCTGACCACCTACGAGCAGTACTTC. Encoded protein: CSVALTTYEQYF.